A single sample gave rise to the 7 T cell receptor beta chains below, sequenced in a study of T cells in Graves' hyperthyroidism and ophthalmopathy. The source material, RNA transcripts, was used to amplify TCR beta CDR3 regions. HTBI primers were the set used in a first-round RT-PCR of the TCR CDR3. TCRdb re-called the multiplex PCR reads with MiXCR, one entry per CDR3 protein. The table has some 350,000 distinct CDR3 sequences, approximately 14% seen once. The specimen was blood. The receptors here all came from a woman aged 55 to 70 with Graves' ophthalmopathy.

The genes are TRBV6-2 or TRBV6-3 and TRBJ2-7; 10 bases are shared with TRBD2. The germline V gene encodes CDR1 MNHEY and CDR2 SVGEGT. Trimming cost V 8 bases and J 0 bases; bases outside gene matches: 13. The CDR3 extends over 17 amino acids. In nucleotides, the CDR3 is TGTGCCAGCGCACGACTAGCGGGCCGAACGAGCTCCTACGAGCAGTACTTC. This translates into CASARLAGRTSSYEQYF.

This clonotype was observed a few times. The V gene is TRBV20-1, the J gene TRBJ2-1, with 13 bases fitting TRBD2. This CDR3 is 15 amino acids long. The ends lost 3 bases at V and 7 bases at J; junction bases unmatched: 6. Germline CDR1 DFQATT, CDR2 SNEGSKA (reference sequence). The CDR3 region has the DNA TGCAGTGCTAGGAGGACTAGCGGGAGAGGGAATGAGCAGTTCTTC. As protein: CSARRTSGRGNEQFF.

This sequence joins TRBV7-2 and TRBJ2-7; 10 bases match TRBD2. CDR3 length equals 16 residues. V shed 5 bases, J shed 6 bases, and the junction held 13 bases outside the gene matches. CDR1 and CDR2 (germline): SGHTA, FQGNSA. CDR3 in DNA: TGTGCCAGCAGCCTCCTAGCGGGAGTTCGAGTGAGCGAGCAGTACTTC. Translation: CASSLLAGVRVSEQYF.

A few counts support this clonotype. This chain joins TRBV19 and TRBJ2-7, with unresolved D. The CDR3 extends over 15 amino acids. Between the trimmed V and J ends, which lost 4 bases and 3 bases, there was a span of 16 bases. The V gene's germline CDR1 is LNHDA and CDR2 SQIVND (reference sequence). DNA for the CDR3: TGTGCCAGTAGTAAGGACCTCCGTGAGCACTACGAGCAGTACTTC. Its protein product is CASSKDLREHYEQYF.

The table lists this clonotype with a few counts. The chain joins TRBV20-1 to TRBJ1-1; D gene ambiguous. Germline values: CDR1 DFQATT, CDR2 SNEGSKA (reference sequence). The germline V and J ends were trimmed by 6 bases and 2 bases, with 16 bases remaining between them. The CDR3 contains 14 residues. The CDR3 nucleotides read TGCAGTGCCCCCGGGAAACCCATAAACACTGAAGCTTTCTTT. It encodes CSAPGKPINTEAFF.

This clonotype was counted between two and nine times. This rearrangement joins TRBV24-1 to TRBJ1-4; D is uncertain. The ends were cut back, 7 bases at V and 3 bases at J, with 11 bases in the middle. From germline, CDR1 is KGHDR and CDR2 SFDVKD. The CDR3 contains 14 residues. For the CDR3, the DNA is TGTGCCACCAGCGGCGGGGTTGCTAATGAAAAACTGTTTTTT. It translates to CATSGGVANEKLFF.

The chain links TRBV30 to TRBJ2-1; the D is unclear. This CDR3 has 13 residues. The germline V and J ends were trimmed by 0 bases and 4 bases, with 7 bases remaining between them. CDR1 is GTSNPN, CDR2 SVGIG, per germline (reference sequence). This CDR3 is CAWSVDLYNEQFF. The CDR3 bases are TGTGCCTGGAGTGTAGACTTATACAATGAGCAGTTCTTC.